This T cell receptor (beta chain) comes out of a study of early T cells in non-severe SARS-CoV-2 infection. TCRdb processed the 5' RACE reads anew with MiXCR; each CDR3 protein has one entry. Of roughly 50,000 distinct CDR3 sequences in the sample, approximately 6% were seen once. CDR1 is MDHEN, CDR2 SYDVKM, per germline. The V and J ends lost 4 bases and 9 bases, in that order; junction bases with no gene match: 11. There are 15 residues in the CDR3. The specimen comprised whole blood, sampled at baseline. The V call is TRBV28, the J call TRBJ2-1; 8 bases align to TRBD2. The clonotype was recovered from an adult who was a healthcare worker with PCR-confirmed SARS-CoV-2 infection or an uninfected control (not recorded which). Here the CDR3 DNA reads TGTGCCAGCAGTTCCCACTCTGAGCGGGAGTTTGAGCAGTTCTTC. Protein sequence: CASSSHSEREFEQFF.